These 30 T cell receptor beta chains share one sample of origin, sequenced in a study of blood T cell repertoires in COVID-19. Produced via immunoSEQ multiplex PCR; TCRdb's table is partial and in-frame only. The sample includes 200,000 to 250,000 clones, less than 85% of them seen just once. Sequencing used peripheral blood. All receptors come from a woman in her seventies with acute or convalescent COVID-19.

This clone is a singleton in its sample. The rearrangement joins TRBV7-9 to TRBJ2-5; D perhaps matches TRBD2 (5 bases). V lost 1 base and J 4 bases, leaving 10 bases between the germline ends. The CDR3 sequence is 14 residues long. Germline V gene sequence: CDR1 SEHNR, CDR2 FQNEAQ (reference sequence). The chain's CDR3 is CASSLGGERETQYF. CDR3 DNA: TGTGCCAGCAGCTTAGGGGGAGAGAGAGAGACCCAGTACTTC.

V is TRBV25-1 and J is TRBJ1-4, with D possibly TRBD1 on 5 matching bases. Germline CDR1 and CDR2: MGHDK and SYGVNS. Trimming shortened V by 2 bases and J by 3 bases, and 10 bases separated the two germline ends. CDR3 length: 15 residues. CDR3 sequence (DNA): TGTGCCAGCAGTGAAGAGGTGGGGCCTAATGAAAAACTGTTTTTT. It yields the protein CASSEEVGPNEKLFF.

The chain is built from TRBV5-4 and TRBJ2-3; the match to TRBD2 covers 8 bases. The germline V gene encodes CDR1 SGHNT and CDR2 YYREEE (reference sequence). J lost 5 bases, V lost 2 bases, and 4 bases had no gene match. The CDR3 sequence is 14 residues long. The CDR3 sequence: CASSLRAGVDTQYF. The CDR3 DNA reads TGTGCCAGCAGCTTACGAGCGGGAGTAGATACGCAGTATTTT.

The chain employs TRBV21-1 and TRBJ2-1; the table gives TRBD2 as D, unverified against the DNA. TRBV21-1 is designated a pseudogene. This CDR3 spans 19 amino acids. Written as DNA, the CDR3 is TGTGCCAGCAGCAAAGGGACTAGCGGGAGGGACCCATCCTACAATGAGCAGTTCTTC. Amino acid sequence: CASSKGTSGRDPSYNEQFF.

The chain recombines TRBV2 with TRBJ1-2; 8 bases map to TRBD1. The J segment lost 4 bases and the V segment lost 4 bases, leaving 2 bases of the junction unmatched. The germline gives CDR1 SNHLY, CDR2 FYNNEI. This CDR3 is built from 13 residues. For the CDR3, the DNA is TGTGCCAGCAGTGGACAGGGGATCTATGGCTACACCTTC. Protein product: CASSGQGIYGYTF.

There are a few counts of this clone. The chain carries TRBV7-8 and TRBJ2-7; D possibly corresponds to TRBD1 (6 bases). This CDR3 is 15 amino acids long. Trimming left V 5 bases short and J 3 bases short, with 17 bases between. The germline V gene has CDR1 SGHVS and CDR2 FQNEAQ. CDR3 residues: CASSRQESSRYEQYF. The CDR3 DNA sequence: TGTGCCAGCAGCAGACAGGAGAGTTCCCGCTACGAGCAGTACTTC. The variable domain in full, with the rest retrieved from reference TRBV7-8 and TRBJ2-7, is GAGVSQSPRYKVAKRGQDVALRCDPISGHVSLFWYQQALGQGPEFLTYFQNEAQLDKSGLPSDRFFAERPEGSVSTLKIQRTQQEDSAVYLCASSRQESSRYEQYFGPGTRLTVT.

The J gene is TRBJ2-3, the V gene TRBV5-4; 11 nucleotides line up with TRBD2. CDR1 is SGHNT and CDR2 is YYREEE in the germline V gene (reference sequence). J was trimmed by 5 bases and V by 3 bases; bases with no gene match: 5. The CDR3 has 15 residues. CDR3 amino acids: CASSSLAGGGDTQYF. CDR3 DNA: TGTGCCAGCAGCTCATTAGCGGGAGGGGGAGATACGCAGTATTTT.

The J gene is TRBJ1-5, the V gene TRBV6-6; TRBD1 aligns across 7 bases. The CDR3 is made up of 14 amino acids. V shed 5 bases and J 5 bases; nucleotides not matched to a gene: 6. Germline CDR1 MNHNY, CDR2 SVGAGI (reference sequence). CDR3 loop: CASSPTGLDQPQHF. The CDR3, as DNA: TGTGCCAGCAGTCCGACAGGGCTGGATCAGCCCCAGCATTTT.

This chain connects TRBV3-1 (or the pseudogene TRBV3-2) to TRBJ1-2; D unresolved. Germline V gives CDR1 LGHDT, CDR2 YNNKEL (reference sequence). With 1 base removed from V and 5 bases from J, the gap between germline ends came to 11 bases. This CDR3 contains 14 residues. DNA of the CDR3: TGTGCCAGCAGCCAAGTCAACAGCATATATGGCTACACCTTC. The encoded protein is CASSQVNSIYGYTF.

V usage is TRBV28 and J usage is TRBJ1-3; possible D gene TRBD1, 5 bases. CDR3 length equals 15 residues. Germline CDR1 is MDHEN and CDR2 is SYDVKM. The V gene lost 3 bases and the J gene lost 0 bases, with 9 bases spanning the gap. Here the CDR3 reads CASSLWQGSGNTIYF. The CDR3 DNA reads TGTGCCAGCAGTTTGTGGCAGGGCTCTGGAAACACCATATATTTT. Full variable domain (outside the CDR3, taken from reference TRBV28 and TRBJ1-3): DVKVTQSSRYLVKRTGEKVFLECVQDMDHENMFWYRQDPGLGLRLIYFSYDVKMKEKGDIPEGYSVSREKKERFSLILESASTNQTSMYLCASSLWQGSGNTIYFGEGSWLTVV.

This chain links TRBV4-2 with TRBJ2-5, with D maybe TRBD2 (6 bases). This CDR3 is built from 17 residues. CDR1 is LGHNA and CDR2 is YNFKEQ in the germline V gene. V lost 0 bases, J lost 1 base, and 15 bases lay in between. The CDR3 loop is CASSQDSGDPSQETQYF. The CDR3 nucleotides read TGTGCCAGCAGCCAAGATTCGGGGGACCCCTCCCAAGAGACCCAGTACTTC.

The CDR3 here is CASSQLIGAEYNEQFF. The CDR3, as DNA: TGTGCCAGCAGCCAACTAATAGGAGCAGAGTACAATGAGCAGTTCTTC. The chain carries TRBV14 and TRBJ2-1; no firm D call. This CDR3 has 16 residues. V lost 2 bases and J 4 bases, leaving 15 bases between the germline ends. Germline loops: CDR1 SGHDN, CDR2 FVKESK.

V gene TRBV3-1 (or the pseudogene TRBV3-2) combines with J gene TRBJ2-3; D unclear. Trimming took off 0 bases at V and 3 bases at J, with 13 bases between the two ends. The CDR3 length is 16 residues. Germline lookup yields CDR1 LGHDT and CDR2 YNNKEL (reference sequence). CDR3 sequence: CASSQDLPGGTDTQYF. CDR3 sequence (DNA): TGTGCCAGCAGCCAAGATCTACCGGGTGGGACAGATACGCAGTATTTT.

The V and J genes are TRBV5-1 and TRBJ1-1, with 7 bases aligning to TRBD1. CDR3 size: 14 residues. The ends lost 5 bases at V and 4 bases at J; junction bases unmatched: 8. Looked up from germline, CDR1 is SGHRS and CDR2 is YFSETQ. This CDR3 is CASRKDREFTEAFF. The CDR3 coding sequence is TGCGCCAGCAGGAAAGACAGGGAGTTCACTGAAGCTTTCTTT.

About this clone: This sample also contains other DNA sequences that code for the same CDR3. The gene calls are TRBV29-1 and TRBJ1-5, with D possibly matching TRBD1 (5 bases). Germline V gives CDR1 SQVTM, CDR2 ANQGSEA. The CDR3 has 12 amino acids. V was pared by 7 bases and J by 2 bases, with 9 bases between. As DNA, the CDR3 is TGCAGCGCATTGACAGGCAATCAGCCCCAGCATTTT. Amino acids: CSALTGNQPQHF.

In this sample, this clone turned up a few times. The chain is built from TRBV7-9 and TRBJ2-7, with D possibly TRBD2 on 6 matching bases. Germline lookup yields CDR1 SEHNR and CDR2 FQNEAQ (reference sequence). The CDR3 spans 15 residues. V lost 5 bases and J lost 4, with 18 bases in between. The CDR3 here is CASSRAEGLKYEQYF. CDR3 DNA: TGTGCCAGCAGCCGAGCGGAGGGACTCAAGTACGAGCAGTACTTC.

The J gene is TRBJ2-1, the V gene TRBV24-1; 13 bases line up with TRBD2. Germline values: CDR1 KGHDR, CDR2 SFDVKD. The CDR3 has 16 amino acids. J lost 8 bases, V lost 4 bases, and 7 bases had no gene match. CDR3 bases: TGTGCCACCAGTGACCCCGGACTAGCGGGAGACCATGAGCAGTTCTTC. The encoded protein is CATSDPGLAGDHEQFF.

As to this clone: The same CDR3 arises from other DNA sequences in this sample as well. The chain has TRBV19 and TRBJ2-3; 9 positions match TRBD2. Germline CDR1 reads LNHDA; CDR2 reads SQIVND (reference sequence). The CDR3 extends over 15 amino acids. V dropped 3 bases and J dropped 3; count of bases not matched to a gene: 4. In nucleotides, the CDR3 is TGTGCCAGTAGTATCGCGGGAGGGGGGACAGATACGCAGTATTTT. The encoded protein is CASSIAGGGTDTQYF.

In its sample, this clone was seen a few times. The gene calls are TRBV5-4 and TRBJ1-2; 11 bases align to TRBD1. CDR3 length: 14 residues. Germline V lookup: CDR1 SGHNT, CDR2 YYREEE (reference sequence). V shed 4 bases and J 4 bases; nucleotides not matched to a gene: 3. As DNA, the CDR3 is TGTGCCAGCAGCCCCGGACAGGGGGCCTATGGCTACACCTTC. Translation gives CASSPGQGAYGYTF.

This clone was picked up one time. The rearrangement links TRBV12-3 or TRBV12-4 to TRBJ2-3, with no clear D. This CDR3 is built from 12 residues. V was trimmed by 6 bases and J by 9 bases, leaving 13 bases between them. In DNA, the CDR3 is TGTGCCAGCAGCTCGAACTCGGTAACGCAGTATTTT. This sequence encodes CASSSNSVTQYF.

The genes are TRBV3-1 (or the pseudogene TRBV3-2) and TRBJ1-6, with TRBD1 identical over 7 bases. V dropped 1 base and J dropped 9; count of bases not matched to a gene: 9. Germline V gene sequence: CDR1 LGHDT, CDR2 YNNKEL (reference sequence). The length of the CDR3 is 16 residues. The DNA for the CDR3 is TGTGCCAGCAGCCAAGGACAGGGCGGTGGGTTTTCACCCCTCCACTTT. It is translated as CASSQGQGGGFSPLHF.

Only one count was recorded for this clone. This chain connects TRBV3-1 (or the pseudogene TRBV3-2) to TRBJ2-7; the match to TRBD1 covers 11 bases. The CDR3 covers 15 residues. Germline V CDR1 and CDR2: LGHDT, YNNKEL (reference sequence). After removal of 4 bases from V and 4 bases from J, the junction contained 6 bases not matched to a gene. CDR3 bases: TGTGCCAGCAGCCCCCGGACAGGGGGCGGTTACGAGCAGTACTTC. Its protein is CASSPRTGGGYEQYF.

This clone was counted a single time. This chain joins TRBV9 and TRBJ1-2; 11 bases match TRBD1. CDR1 is SGDLS, CDR2 YYNGEE, per germline. The CDR3 is 16 amino acids. J gave up 5 bases and V 0 bases, and 6 bases lay outside the gene matches. The DNA of the CDR3 is TGTGCCAGCAGCGTAGGTAGGACAGGGGGCCAATATGGCTACACCTTC. This codes for CASSVGRTGGQYGYTF. The full variable domain, in which reference TRBV9 and TRBJ1-2 provide the parts outside the CDR3, is DSGVTQTPKHLITATGQRVTLRCSPRSGDLSVYWYQQSLDQGLQFLIQYYNGEERAKGNILERFSAQQFPDLHSELNLSSLELGDSALYFCASSVGRTGGQYGYTFGSGTRLTVV.

The CDR3, as DNA: TGTGCCAGCAGTTTATCTGGGACAGACAATGAGCAGTTCTTC. It translates to CASSLSGTDNEQFF. The V and J genes are TRBV28 and TRBJ2-1, with TRBD1 identical over 7 bases. The CDR3 is 14 amino acids. Germline V lookup: CDR1 MDHEN, CDR2 SYDVKM. V gave up 1 base and J gave up 5 bases; unmatched junction bases: 2.

The table lists this clone with a few counts. J is TRBJ1-2 and V is TRBV27; tentative D call: TRBD1 (6 bases). CDR3 size: 15 residues. CDR1 is MNHEY, CDR2 SMNVEV, per germline (reference sequence). V was cut by 8 bases and J by 1 base, with 17 bases left in between. The CDR3 loop reads CASRAGQKINYGYTF. CDR3 bases: TGTGCCAGCCGGGCTGGACAGAAGATTAACTATGGCTACACCTTC.

The gene calls are TRBV18 and TRBJ2-5, with D tentatively TRBD2 (6 bases). The CDR3 length is 14 residues. Germline V gives CDR1 KGHSH, CDR2 LQKENI. V lost 3 bases and J 0 bases, leaving 8 bases between the germline ends. The CDR3 region has the DNA TGTGCCAGCTCACCCGCTAGCGACCAAGAGACCCAGTACTTC. Amino acids: CASSPASDQETQYF.

The gene calls are TRBV3-1 (or the pseudogene TRBV3-2) and TRBJ1-2, with 9 bases that match TRBD1. The CDR3 length is 13 residues. The junction had 4 bases not matched to a gene; V was cut back by 8 bases and J by 3 bases. Looked up from germline, CDR1 is LGHDT and CDR2 is YNNKEL (reference sequence). The CDR3, as DNA: TGTGCCAGCGCCGACAGGGGGTACTATGGCTACACCTTC. This sequence encodes CASADRGYYGYTF.

This clone was detected only once. The J gene is TRBJ2-5, the V gene TRBV27, with 9 bases matching TRBD1. The germline gives CDR1 MNHEY, CDR2 SMNVEV (reference sequence). This CDR3 comprises 14 residues. With 4 bases clipped from V and 5 bases from J, the junction kept 5 bases outside the gene matches. CDR3 nucleotide sequence: TGTGCCAGCAGTTCATGGACAGGGGATGAGACCCAGTACTTC. This codes for CASSSWTGDETQYF.

This clone occurred a few times. The chain's CDR3 is CASSLGAFSTDTQYF. In nucleotides, the CDR3 is TGCGCCAGCAGCTTGGGCGCCTTTAGCACAGATACGCAGTATTTT. V is TRBV5-1 and J is TRBJ2-3; no clear D gene. CDR1 and CDR2 from the germline V gene are SGHRS and YFSETQ. The CDR3 consists of 15 residues. V lost 0 bases and J lost 0, with 8 bases in between.

This clone was counted once. The chain uses TRBV19 and TRBJ1-4; TRBD1 is a possible D gene (6 bases). The germline V gene encodes CDR1 LNHDA and CDR2 SQIVND (reference sequence). The CDR3 has 15 amino acids. V was trimmed by 5 bases and J by 2 bases, leaving 12 bases between them. The DNA of the CDR3 is TGTGCCAGTAGTCAGGGGATGGGGACTAATGAAAAACTGTTTTTT. Its translation is CASSQGMGTNEKLFF.